Each of the 9 T cell receptor beta chains below was sequenced from the same sample in a study of T cells after yellow fever vaccination (dated by TCRdb to about 2019). This specimen's treatment or condition label, per the study, means: live attenuated yellow fever vaccine strain. Library preparation employed 5' RACE. Sequencing used an Illumina NovaSeq 6000. TCRdb cleaned the public reads at Q25 with fastp, built clones with MiXCR and kept in-frame beta chains. Rows are combined by CDR3 protein, so each entry shows the most common genes and DNA. The table for this sample lists under 200,000 distinct CDR3 sequences; more than 9.5% of them were counted only once. The top ten clones comprise just over 35% of the sample. The sample was CD8+ T cells sorted from PBMCs, taken 15 days after the yellow fever booster vaccination. These receptors were obtained from a man in his late teens or twenties who received the YFV17D yellow fever vaccine.

The V gene is TRBV2, the J gene TRBJ2-1; D may be TRBD2 (7 bases). The CDR3 has 15 residues. Trimming took 7 bases from V and 7 from J, leaving 20 bases between them. In germline, CDR1 is SNHLY, CDR2 FYNNEI. CDR3 DNA: TGTGCCAGCAAGGTTCCGGGGGGCGCTTTGAATGAGCAGTTCTTC. It translates to CASKVPGGALNEQFF.

This clonotype appeared a few times. The V gene is TRBV6-5, the J gene TRBJ2-2; D unclear. CDR1 is MNHEY and CDR2 is SVGAGI in the germline V gene. The CDR3 contains 14 residues. V was pared by 2 bases and J by 1 base, with 5 bases between. CDR3 DNA: TGTGCCAGCAGTTACGGCAAGAACACCGGGGAGCTGTTTTTT. It encodes CASSYGKNTGELFF.

This chain joins TRBV4-3 and TRBJ2-1; 7 nucleotides match TRBD1. This CDR3 is built from 16 residues. Germline assignment: CDR1 LGHNA and CDR2 YSLEER. V shed 1 base, J shed 2 bases, and the junction held 5 bases outside the gene matches. The CDR3 nucleotides are TGCGCCAGCAGCCAAGTTGTTAGGGGGCCCTACAATGAGCAGTTCTTC. Its translation: CASSQVVRGPYNEQFF.

This clonotype was counted between two and nine times. The chain is built from TRBV28 and TRBJ1-1; no definite D call. The ends were cut back, 1 base at V and 1 base at J, with 4 bases in the middle. CDR1 and CDR2 from the germline V gene are MDHEN and SYDVKM. The CDR3 is 13 residues long. This chain's CDR3 is CASSLYQNTEAFF. CDR3 bases: TGTGCCAGCAGTTTATACCAGAACACTGAAGCTTTCTTT.

V gene TRBV7-9 combines with J gene TRBJ1-6; D is possibly TRBD1 (5 bases). Between the trimmed V and J ends, which lost 5 bases and 5 bases, there was a span of 10 bases. The CDR3 is 14 amino acids. Per the germline V gene, CDR1 is SEHNR and CDR2 is FQNEAQ (reference sequence). The CDR3 DNA reads as TGTGCCAGCAGCCTCAAGACAGATAATTCACCCCTCCACTTT. As protein: CASSLKTDNSPLHF. Based on the CDR3 plus reference TRBV7-9 and TRBJ1-6, the full variable domain is DTGVSQNPRHKITKRGQNVTFRCDPISEHNRLYWYRQTLGQGPEFLTYFQNEAQLEKSRLLSDRFSAERPKGSFSTLEIQRTEQGDSAMYLCASSLKTDNSPLHFGNGTRLTVT.

The J gene is TRBJ1-5, the V gene TRBV6-5; D unresolved. With 0 bases removed from V and 9 bases from J, the gap between germline ends came to 9 bases. The CDR3 consists of 13 residues. Germline V gene sequence: CDR1 MNHEY, CDR2 SVGAGI. This CDR3 is CASSYSEGSPQHF. The CDR3 DNA sequence: TGTGCCAGCAGTTACTCAGAGGGCTCGCCCCAGCATTTT.

The rearrangement joins TRBV10-3 to TRBJ1-1, with TRBD1 identical over 9 bases. The V segment lost 6 bases and the J segment 4 bases; nucleotides outside the gene matches: 9. There are 15 residues in the CDR3. The germline CDR1 and CDR2 sequences are ENHRY and SYGVKD. For the CDR3, the DNA is TGTGCCATCAGAAGGGCCGAGACAGGGGGCACTGAAGCTTTCTTT. Its protein is CAIRRAETGGTEAFF.

This clonotype has just a few counts. The chain combines TRBV7-8 with TRBJ2-3; D remains unclear. With 1 base removed from V and 6 bases from J, the gap between germline ends came to 8 bases. Looked up from germline, CDR1 is SGHVS and CDR2 is FQNEAQ. The length of the CDR3 is 13 residues. The CDR3 DNA follows: TGTGCCAGCAGCTTAGACCCTGGGGATACGCAGTATTTT. It translates to CASSLDPGDTQYF.

V gene TRBV7-6 combines with J gene TRBJ2-1; TRBD1 might be the D (6 bases). The CDR3 is 13 amino acids. The germline CDR1 and CDR2 sequences are SGHVS and FNYEAQ. V shed 5 bases and J shed 5 bases, with 10 bases lying between them. CDR3: CASSRDTDNEQFF. In DNA form, the CDR3 reads TGTGCCAGCAGCCGGGACACGGACAATGAGCAGTTCTTC.